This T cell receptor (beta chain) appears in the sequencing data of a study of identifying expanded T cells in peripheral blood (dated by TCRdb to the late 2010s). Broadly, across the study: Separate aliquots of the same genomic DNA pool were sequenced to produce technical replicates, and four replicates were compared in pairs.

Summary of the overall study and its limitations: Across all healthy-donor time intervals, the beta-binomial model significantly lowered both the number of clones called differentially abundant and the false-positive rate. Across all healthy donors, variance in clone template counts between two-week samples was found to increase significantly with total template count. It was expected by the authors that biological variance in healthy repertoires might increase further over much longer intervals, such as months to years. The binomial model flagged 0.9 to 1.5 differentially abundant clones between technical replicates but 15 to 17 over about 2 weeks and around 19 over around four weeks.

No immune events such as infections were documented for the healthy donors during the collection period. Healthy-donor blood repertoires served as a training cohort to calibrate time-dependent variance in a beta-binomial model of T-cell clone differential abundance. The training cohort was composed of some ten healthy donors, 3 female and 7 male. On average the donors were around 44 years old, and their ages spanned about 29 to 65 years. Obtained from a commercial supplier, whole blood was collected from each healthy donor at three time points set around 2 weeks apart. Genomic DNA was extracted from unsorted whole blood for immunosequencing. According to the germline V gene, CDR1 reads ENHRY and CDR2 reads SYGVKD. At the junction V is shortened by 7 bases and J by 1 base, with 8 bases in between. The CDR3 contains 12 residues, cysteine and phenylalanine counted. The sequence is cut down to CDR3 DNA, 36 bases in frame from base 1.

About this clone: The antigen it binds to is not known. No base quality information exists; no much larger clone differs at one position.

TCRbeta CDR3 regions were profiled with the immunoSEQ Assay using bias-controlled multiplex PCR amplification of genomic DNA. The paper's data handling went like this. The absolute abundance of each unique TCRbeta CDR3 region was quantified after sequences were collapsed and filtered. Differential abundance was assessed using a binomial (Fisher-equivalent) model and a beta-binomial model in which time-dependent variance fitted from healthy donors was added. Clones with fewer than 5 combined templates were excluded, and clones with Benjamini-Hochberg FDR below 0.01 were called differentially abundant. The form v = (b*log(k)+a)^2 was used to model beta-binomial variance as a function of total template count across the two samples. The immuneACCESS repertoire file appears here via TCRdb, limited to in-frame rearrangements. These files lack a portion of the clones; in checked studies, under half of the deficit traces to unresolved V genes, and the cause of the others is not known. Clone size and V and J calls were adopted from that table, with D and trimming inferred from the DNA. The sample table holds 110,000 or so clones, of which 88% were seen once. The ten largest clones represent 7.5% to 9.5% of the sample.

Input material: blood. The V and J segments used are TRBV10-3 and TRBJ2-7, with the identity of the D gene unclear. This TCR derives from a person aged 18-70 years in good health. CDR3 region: CAINGDSYEQYF. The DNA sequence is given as TGTGCCATCAATGGGGATTCCTACGAGCAGTACTTC.